The T cell receptor (beta chain) described here comes from a study of blood T cell repertoires in COVID-19. Study-level information: The samples span acute and convalescent COVID-19 from the United States, Italy and Spain.

The CDR3 totals 17 residues. Germline V gene sequence: CDR1 MDHEN, CDR2 SYDVKM. The V gene lost 4 bases and the J gene lost 5 bases, with 23 bases spanning the gap. Authors' processing steps: Amplifying reference gene primers gave estimates of nucleated cell counts. TCRdb's table, derived via immunoSEQ multiplex PCR, lists solely in-frame clones and lacks some. D and trimming were read from the DNA, whereas the V and J calls and clone size are those reported in that table. The sample lists approximately 29,000 clones, more than 65% occurring once. The TCR originated in a woman aged 55-69 years with acute or convalescent COVID-19. This chain joins TRBV28 and TRBJ2-5, with D perhaps TRBD2 (7 bases). Specimen: peripheral blood. The CDR3 region has the DNA TGTGCCAGCAGTTACCACGGGGCGGGGGCCTCGGGGGAGACCCAGTACTTC. The encoded protein is CASSYHGAGASGETQYF.